This T cell receptor beta chain was recovered during a study of cytotoxic CD8 clonotypes in ibrutinib-treated CLL. Study observations and caveats: Measured clonality at baseline was greater than in age-matched healthy donors and tracked with circulating CD8+ T-cell counts. Clonality grew at ibrutinib response; at progression, it decreased back toward baseline. Few clonotypes were public, and these shrank or held steady under treatment.

With sequencing, the targeted depth ranged from 1 in 200,000 to 1 in 1 million T cells. Produced via immunoSEQ multiplex PCR; TCRdb's table is partial and in-frame only. The repertoire holds about 39,000 clones, roughly 65% seen once, with under 8% in the top ten. CDR1 and CDR2 from the germline V gene are GTSNPN and SVGIG (reference sequence). With 5 bases removed from V and 6 bases from J, the gap between germline ends came to 16 bases. CDR3 length equals 14 residues. With regard to this clone: Its matching antigen is unknown.

Sequences were derived from PBMCs, sampled at disease progression, from a patient treated with ibrutinib. J is TRBJ2-2 and V is TRBV30; a weak D match, TRBD2 (6 bases). This clonotype originated in a human donor with chronic lymphocytic leukemia. The CDR3 DNA reads TGTGCCTGGGCGCCGGGGGTTGACGCCGGGGAGCTGTTTTTT. Translated, it gives CAWAPGVDAGELFF.